The 3 T cell receptor beta chains given below trace back to one sample, sequenced in a study of cytomegalovirus exposure and HLA in healthy donors. The PCR ran on 60 Vbeta and 13 Jbeta primers. Profiling relied on immunoSEQ multiplex PCR, and the TCRdb table lists in-frame clones only, not all of them. The sample has about 77,000 clones. The sample taken for sequencing was PBMCs. The receptors derive from a man aged 50 or older in good health and CMV-seropositive.

The chain is built from TRBV29-1 and TRBJ1-1; 7 positions agree with TRBD1. Germline CDR1 SQVTM, CDR2 ANQGSEA. The CDR3 is 13 amino acids. The J segment lost 4 bases and the V segment lost 6 bases, leaving 8 bases of the junction unmatched. In DNA form, the CDR3 reads TGCAGCGTGAAGACAGGGCGAAGCACTGAAGCTTTCTTT. Residues: CSVKTGRSTEAFF.

The CDR3 spells CASSLGAGVGYEQYV. In DNA, the CDR3 is TGTGCCAGCTCCCTCGGGGCAGGGGTAGGCTACGAGCAGTACGTC. The chain joins TRBV18 to TRBJ2-7; maybe TRBD1 (6 bases). The V and J ends lost 6 bases and 3 bases respectively, with 18 bases between them. CDR1 KGHSH and CDR2 LQKENI come from the germline V gene. CDR3 length equals 15 residues.

J is TRBJ1-1 and V is TRBV25-1; no clear D. The CDR3 consists of 13 residues. Germline V gene lookup returns CDR1 MGHDK and CDR2 SYGVNS. V was shortened by 2 bases and J by 4 bases, with 8 bases between the two germline ends. This CDR3 reads CASSERRFTEAFF. CDR3 coding DNA: TGTGCCAGCAGTGAACGGAGGTTCACTGAAGCTTTCTTT.